What follows are 6 T cell receptor beta chains derived from one specimen sequenced in a study of blood T cell repertoires in COVID-19. The data were produced by immunoSEQ multiplex PCR, yet TCRdb's version contains in-frame clones alone and is incomplete. This table has 40,000 or so clones, 85% appearing once. Material for sequencing was peripheral blood. Receptors were obtained from a woman between 65 and 79 years old in a cohort sampled during active COVID-19.

The table lists this clone with a count of one. The gene calls are TRBV11-2 and TRBJ2-7; D might be TRBD2 (6 bases). CDR1 and CDR2 from the germline V gene are SGHAT and FQNNGV. The CDR3 contains 13 residues. V shed 4 bases and J shed 2 bases, with 9 bases lying between them. The CDR3, as DNA: TGTGCCAGCAGCTGGGGGGTGGCCTACGAGCAGTACTTC. It codes for CASSWGVAYEQYF.

The rearrangement uses TRBV9 and TRBJ2-1; tentative D call: TRBD2 (6 bases). CDR3 length: 15 amino acids. Germline-derived CDR1 and CDR2 are SGDLS and YYNGEE. V lost 0 bases, J lost 2 bases, and 9 bases lay in between. For the CDR3, the DNA is TGTGCCAGCAGCGTAGCTGGGGGGACCTACAATGAGCAGTTCTTC. Amino acids: CASSVAGGTYNEQFF.

The chain has TRBV10-3 and TRBJ2-3, with TRBD1 matching over 9 bases. Trimming cost V 6 bases and J 5 bases; bases outside gene matches: 6. The CDR3 is made up of 14 amino acids. The germline gives CDR1 ENHRY, CDR2 SYGVKD. For the CDR3, the DNA is TGTGCCATCAGATCTAACAGGGGGCAAGATACGCAGTATTTT. This gives the protein CAIRSNRGQDTQYF.

This sequence joins TRBV28 and TRBJ2-7; 10 positions agree with TRBD2. The CDR3 length is 15 residues. V lost 5 bases to trimming and J lost 3 bases; unmatched junction nucleotides: 7. The germline V gene has CDR1 MDHEN and CDR2 SYDVKM. Here the CDR3 reads CASSQRGLAFYEQYF. The CDR3 coding sequence is TGTGCCAGCAGTCAAAGGGGACTAGCGTTCTACGAGCAGTACTTC.

The chain has TRBV19 and TRBJ2-7; D may be TRBD2 (6 bases). Germline CDR1 and CDR2: LNHDA and SQIVND (reference sequence). V shed 4 bases and J shed 6 bases, with 19 bases lying between them. The CDR3 totals 15 residues. The chain's CDR3 is CASSKVGGISSEQYF. CDR3 bases: TGTGCCAGTAGTAAGGTAGGCGGGATATCAAGCGAGCAGTACTTC.

Details on this clone: A read error may account for a junction end that differs from germline. This chain joins TRBV11-2 and TRBJ1-2; D gene ambiguous. CDR3 length: 15 residues. The germline CDR1 and CDR2 sequences are SGHAT and FQNNGV. Written as DNA, the CDR3 is TGTGCCAGCAGCTTACTTGGGTCTCCAAACTATGGCTATACCTTC. Its protein product is CASSLLGSPNYGYTF.